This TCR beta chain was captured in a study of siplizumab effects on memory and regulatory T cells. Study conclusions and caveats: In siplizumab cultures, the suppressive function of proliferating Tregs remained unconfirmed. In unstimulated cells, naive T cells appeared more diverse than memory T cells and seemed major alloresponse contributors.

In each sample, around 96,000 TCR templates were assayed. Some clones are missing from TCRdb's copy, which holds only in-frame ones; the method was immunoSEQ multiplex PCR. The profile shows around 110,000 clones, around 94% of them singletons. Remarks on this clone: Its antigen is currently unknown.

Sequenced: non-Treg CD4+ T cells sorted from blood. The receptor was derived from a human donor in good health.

The CDR3 loop reads CAISNGLAGGESTDTQYF. Here the CDR3 DNA reads TGTGCCATCAGTAATGGACTAGCGGGGGGGGAAAGCACAGATACGCAGTATTTT. This chain uses TRBV10-3 with TRBJ2-3; 15 positions match TRBD2. CDR3 size: 18 residues. Germline assignment: CDR1 ENHRY and CDR2 SYGVKD. Unmatched junction bases numbered 6, after V lost 5 bases and J lost 0 bases.